The clone carrying this T cell receptor (beta chain) has a handful of counts. Germline CDR1 MDHEN, CDR2 SYDVKM. The J segment lost 2 bases and the V segment lost 7 bases, leaving 10 bases of the junction unmatched. This CDR3 has 15 residues. These data are taken from a study of sequential checkpoint blockade in melanoma. Turning to the study itself: Arm A got nivolumab then ipilimumab; arm B the reverse, 1:1. After both sequences, patients received maintenance nivolumab.

The treatment: randomized to nivolumab then ipilimumab (arm A) or the reverse (arm B). None of the patients previously received DNA-damaging chemotherapy. Live CD3+CD8+ CD19− CD56− cells were sorted from PBMCs. Sequenced by immunoSEQ multiplex PCR; TCRdb stores in-frame clones only, minus some. The table lists under 15,000 clones, over 75% of them singletons. Sample: CD8+ T cells sorted from blood (inferred from file names), taken from a patient given nivolumab and ipilimumab in sequence. This receptor was obtained from a human donor with melanoma. The V gene is TRBV28, the J gene TRBJ2-7; TRBD1 matches at 8 bases. The CDR3 here is CASNVDLTGAYEQYF. CDR3 sequence (DNA): TGTGCCAGCAACGTCGATTTGACAGGGGCCTACGAGCAGTACTTC.